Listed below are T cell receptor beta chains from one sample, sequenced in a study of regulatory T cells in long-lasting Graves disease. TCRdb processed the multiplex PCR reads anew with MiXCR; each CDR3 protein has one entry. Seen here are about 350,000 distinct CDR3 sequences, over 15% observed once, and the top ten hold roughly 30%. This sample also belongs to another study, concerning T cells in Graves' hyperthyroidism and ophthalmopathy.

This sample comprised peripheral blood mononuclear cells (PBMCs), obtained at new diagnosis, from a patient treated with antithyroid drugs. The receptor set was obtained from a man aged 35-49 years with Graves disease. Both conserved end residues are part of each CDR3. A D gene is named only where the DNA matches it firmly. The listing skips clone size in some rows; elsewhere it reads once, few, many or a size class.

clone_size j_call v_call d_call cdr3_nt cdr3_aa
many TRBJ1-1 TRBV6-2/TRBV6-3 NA TGTGCCAGCAGTGAACGGGCGGGAGGGATCGCTGAAGCTTTCTTT CASSERAGGIAEAFF
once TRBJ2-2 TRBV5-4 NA TGTGCCAGCAGCCAATCGTCGGACGGGGAGCTGTTTTTT CASSQSSDGELFF
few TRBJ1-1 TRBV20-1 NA TGCAGTGCTAGTAAGGACGGCTACACTGAAGCTTTCTTT CSASKDGYTEAFF
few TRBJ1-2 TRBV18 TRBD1 TGTGCCAGCTCACCACCAGAGGGACAGGGACCCTATGGCTACACCTTC CASSPPEGQGPYGYTF
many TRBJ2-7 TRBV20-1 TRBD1 TGCAGTGCCATCCTACGGACAGGGGCCCCCCACGAGCAGTACTTC CSAILRTGAPHEQYF
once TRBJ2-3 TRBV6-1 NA TGTGCCAGCAGTCCCATGTGGGGGGCAGATATGCAGTATTTT CASSPMWGADMQYF
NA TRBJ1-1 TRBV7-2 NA TGTGCCAGCAGCTTAAAGGCAGGGGCGGGTGAAGCTTTCTTT CASSLKAGAGEAFF
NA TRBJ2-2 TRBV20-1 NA TGCAGTGCCACCGCGGGGGCCACTGGCAAAGGGGAGCTGTTTTTT CSATAGATGKGELFF
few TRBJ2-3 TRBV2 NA TGTGCCAGCAAGCTCCAGGGCGCAGATACGCAGTATTTT CASKLQGADTQYF
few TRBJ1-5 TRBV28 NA TGTGCCAGCAGCCCCCCACACAGGGAGGGTCAGCCCCAGCATTTT CASSPPHREGQPQHF
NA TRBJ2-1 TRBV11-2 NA TGTGCCAGCAGCTTAGATTCATCGGGCAGTGTCATAGCCAAAAACATTCAGTTCTTC CASSLDSSGSVIAKNIQFF
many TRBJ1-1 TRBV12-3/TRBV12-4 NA TGTGCCAGCAGTTTAGGTTGGGGGCGCCGGGACACTGAAGCTTTCTTT CASSLGWGRRDTEAFF